The 6 T cell receptor beta chains in this list originate from one sample, sequenced in a study of a mutant IDH1 vaccine in newly diagnosed glioma. The time point denotes: week 23, last vaccination. Topical imiquimod accompanied each vaccine dose, which consisted of 300 ug of mutant IDH1 20-mer peptide. No cognate antigen is known for these TCRs. Sequencing was performed with immunoSEQ multiplex PCR; in TCRdb, only in-frame clones are kept and a portion is missing. Among roughly 19,000 clones listed, about four fifths were seen once. The sequencing here drew on PBMCs, taken from a glioma patient whose treatment included an IDH1 peptide vaccine. Every receptor here comes from a man aged 25 to 40 with glioma.

The chain links TRBV6-1 to TRBJ2-7; tentatively, D is TRBD1 (6 bases). There are 14 residues in the CDR3. Germline V gene data show CDR1 as MNHNS and CDR2 as SASEGT. Trimming cost V 6 bases and J 1 base, with 13 bases left between them. CDR3 sequence reads: CASSGTGQSYEQYF. The DNA of the CDR3 is TGTGCCAGCAGCGGAACCGGACAGTCCTACGAGCAGTACTTC.

This clone showed up just a few times. This chain joins TRBV19 and TRBJ1-5; D not certain. Per the germline V gene, CDR1 is LNHDA and CDR2 is SQIVND (reference sequence). Trimming shortened V by 3 bases and J by 4 bases, and 13 bases separated the two germline ends. This CDR3 is 15 amino acids long. The CDR3 bases are TGTGCCAGTAGTATGACCCCCCAGAGTAATCAGCCCCAGCATTTT. This encodes CASSMTPQSNQPQHF.

With respect to this clone: Its ends do not fully match the called genes, so a read error is possible. The rearrangement links TRBV27 to TRBJ2-7, with D tentatively TRBD2 (5 bases). The germline V gene has CDR1 MNHEY and CDR2 SMNVEV (reference sequence). The CDR3 spans 13 residues. CDR3 sequence (DNA): TGTGCCAGCAGCTTATCCGGGGATTACGAGCAGTACTTC. This translates into CASSLSGDYEQYF.

The chain carries TRBV18 and TRBJ1-1; D call uncertain. V was trimmed by 2 bases and J by 8 bases, leaving 9 bases between them. The V gene's germline CDR1 is KGHSH and CDR2 LQKENI. This CDR3 spans 12 amino acids. The CDR3: CASSPGQLEAFF. The CDR3 DNA follows: TGTGCCAGCTCACCAGGGCAGCTCGAAGCTTTCTTT. Drawing the rest from reference TRBV18 and TRBJ1-1, the complete variable domain is NAGVMQNPRHLVRRRGQEARLRCSPMKGHSHVYWYRQLPEEGLKFMVYLQKENIIDESGMPKERFSAEFPKEGPSILRIQQVVRGDSAAYFCASSPGQLEAFFGQGTRLTVV.

The V gene is TRBV4-2, the J gene TRBJ2-2; D call uncertain. V was trimmed by 1 base and J by 5 bases, leaving 11 bases between them. Germline CDR1 is LGHNA and CDR2 is YNFKEQ. There are 15 residues in the CDR3. CDR3 bases: TGTGCCAGCAGCCAAGTCTTCCCACAAACCGGGGAGCTGTTTTTT. Translating it yields CASSQVFPQTGELFF.

The V gene is TRBV2, the J gene TRBJ2-1; 7 nucleotides align to TRBD2. The J segment lost 2 bases and the V segment lost 8 bases, leaving 6 bases of the junction unmatched. This CDR3 is 14 amino acids long. Germline loops: CDR1 SNHLY, CDR2 FYNNEI. The CDR3 DNA reads as TGTGCCAGCGAGGGGAGCGGGACCTACAATGAGCAGTTCTTC. It is translated as CASEGSGTYNEQFF.